This T cell receptor beta chain was sequenced during a study of blood T cell repertoires in COVID-19. The germline V and J ends were trimmed by 0 bases and 0 bases, with 15 bases remaining between them. Germline V lookup: CDR1 SEHNR, CDR2 FQNEAQ (reference sequence). The CDR3 extends over 17 amino acids. Only in-frame clones appear in the TCRdb table, and some are missing; sequencing was by immunoSEQ multiplex PCR. The table lists more than 90,000 clones, around 87% of them singletons. This receptor was identified in a woman aged 25 to 39 with acute or convalescent COVID-19. The V and J genes are TRBV7-9 and TRBJ2-7, with a tentative D call TRBD2 (6 bases). Source material: peripheral blood. CDR3 amino acids: CASSLAGASASSYEQYF. DNA for the CDR3: TGTGCCAGCAGCTTAGCTGGGGCTAGCGCTAGCTCCTACGAGCAGTACTTC.